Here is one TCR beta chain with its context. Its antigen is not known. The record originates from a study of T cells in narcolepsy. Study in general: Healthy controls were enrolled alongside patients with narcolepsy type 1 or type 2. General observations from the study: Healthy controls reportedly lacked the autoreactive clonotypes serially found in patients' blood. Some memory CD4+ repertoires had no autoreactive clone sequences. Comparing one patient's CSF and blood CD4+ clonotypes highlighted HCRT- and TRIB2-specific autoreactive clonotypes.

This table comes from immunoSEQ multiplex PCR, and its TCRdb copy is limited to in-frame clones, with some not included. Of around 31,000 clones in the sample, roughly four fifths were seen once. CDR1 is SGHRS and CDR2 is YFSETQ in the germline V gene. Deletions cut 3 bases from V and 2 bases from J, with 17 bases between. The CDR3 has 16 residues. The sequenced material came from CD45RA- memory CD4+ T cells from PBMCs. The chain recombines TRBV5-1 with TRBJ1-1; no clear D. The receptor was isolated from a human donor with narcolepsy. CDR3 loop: CASSYLRTGGNTEAFF. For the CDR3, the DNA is TGCGCCAGCAGCTACCTCCGGACGGGAGGTAACACTGAAGCTTTCTTT.